Presented here are 20 T cell receptor beta chains from one specimen sequenced in a study of blood T cells in healthy people across ages. Combining a sample-barcoded 5' primer with a J-beta primer mix, a second PCR ran for about 7 to 11 cycles. TCRdb fed the 5' RACE reads into MiXCR, producing one record per CDR3 protein. The top ten clones hold roughly 12% of a sample with about 900,000 distinct CDR3 sequences, around 48% of them seen once. Sequenced material: blood. These receptors originate from a man between 25 and 39 years old in good health.

The CDR3 coding sequence is TGCGCCAGCAGCTTGGTCGGGACAGGGGCACAGGAGCAGTTCTTC. Protein sequence: CASSLVGTGAQEQFF. The chain combines TRBV5-1 with TRBJ2-1, with 10 bases matching TRBD1. Germline lookup yields CDR1 SGHRS and CDR2 YFSETQ. The CDR3 length is 15 residues. Unmatched junction bases numbered 7, after V lost 0 bases and J lost 10 bases.

This clonotype was observed a handful of times. This chain connects TRBV20-1 to TRBJ2-1; 14 bases map to TRBD2. CDR1 and CDR2 (germline): DFQATT, SNEGSKA (reference sequence). Trimming took 3 bases from V and 14 from J; bases not matched to a gene: 6. The CDR3 has 13 amino acids. The CDR3 spells CSASPTSGGAKFF. The CDR3 DNA reads as TGCAGTGCTAGTCCGACTAGCGGGGGGGCCAAGTTCTTC.

The V gene is TRBV30, the J gene TRBJ1-5; D is undetermined. CDR1 GTSNPN and CDR2 SVGIG come from the germline V gene (reference sequence). V was pared by 0 bases and J by 4 bases, with 7 bases between. The CDR3 totals 13 residues. This chain's CDR3 is CAWSVTGNQPQHF. In DNA form, the CDR3 reads TGTGCCTGGAGTGTAACCGGGAATCAGCCCCAGCATTTT.

As DNA, the CDR3 is TGTGCCAGCAGCCGTCCGGGGGGGGGGCATGCTTTCTTT. It is translated as CASSRPGGGHAFF. The chain employs TRBV27 and TRBJ1-1; possible D gene TRBD1, 6 bases. Looked up from germline, CDR1 is MNHEY and CDR2 is SMNVEV (reference sequence). The V end was cut by 6 bases, the J end by 11 bases, with 19 bases between. The CDR3 spans 13 residues.

This clonotype was observed a handful of times. This rearrangement joins TRBV10-3 to TRBJ2-1, with no clear D. With 4 bases removed from V and 6 bases from J, the gap between germline ends came to 7 bases. Looked up from germline, CDR1 is ENHRY and CDR2 is SYGVKD. The CDR3 spans 12 residues. The CDR3, as DNA: TGTGCCATCAGTGCAGGCAGCAATGAGCAGTTCTTC. Translating it yields CAISAGSNEQFF.

In this sample, this clonotype turned up a few times. The chain employs TRBV4-1 and TRBJ2-1; TRBD1 or TRBD2 may be the D gene (7 bases each). CDR1 is MGHRA and CDR2 is YSYEKL in the germline V gene. This CDR3 is 17 amino acids long. Between the trimmed V and J ends, which lost 0 bases and 0 bases, there was a span of 12 bases. The CDR3 DNA reads TGCGCCAGCAGCCAAGAGGGCAGGGGGGGCTCCTACAATGAGCAGTTCTTC. Residues: CASSQEGRGGSYNEQFF.

This clonotype was seen once. The CDR3 nucleotides are TGTGCCAGCAGCGCCTCTAGCGGGCTGGTCCCCTACAATGAGCAGTTCTTC. Translating gives CASSASSGLVPYNEQFF. The J gene is TRBJ2-1, the V gene TRBV27; 8 bases align to TRBD2. The trim removed 6 bases at V and 2 bases at J, leaving 12 bases unmatched. The CDR3 totals 17 residues. Germline loops: CDR1 MNHEY, CDR2 SMNVEV (reference sequence).

As regards this clonotype: This may come from a read error, since a much larger clone is one base off. The CDR3, as DNA: TGCAGTGCTAGGGTCTCGGGGGGAAGCAATGAGCAGTACTTC. This codes for CSARVSGGSNEQYF. This chain connects TRBV20-1 to TRBJ2-1; 7 nucleotides line up with TRBD2. The J call is doubtful: the DNA matches TRBJ2-7 better. CDR3 length: 14 amino acids. CDR1 is DFQATT and CDR2 is SNEGSKA in the germline V gene (reference sequence).

Of note for this clonotype: This sequence may be a read error, since a much larger clone differs from it by one base. The rearrangement joins TRBV12-3 or TRBV12-4 to TRBJ2-1; 10 positions agree with TRBD1. TRBJ2-7 explains the end of the DNA better; the J call may be wrong. The CDR3 totals 15 residues. The CDR3 bases are TGTGCCAGCAGACCGGGACAGGGGTCCTACAATGAGCAGTACTTC. Protein product: CASRPGQGSYNEQYF.

This clonotype was seen only a few times. V usage is TRBV4-1 and J usage is TRBJ2-7; D is possibly TRBD2 (6 bases). Germline assignment: CDR1 MGHRA and CDR2 YSYEKL. The CDR3 has 15 amino acids. The germline V and J ends were trimmed by 4 bases and 0 bases, with 13 bases remaining between them. CDR3 in amino acids: CASSLRDSFSYEQYF. CDR3 nucleotides: TGCGCCAGCAGCCTCCGGGACTCCTTCTCCTACGAGCAGTACTTC.

The V call is TRBV30, the J call TRBJ2-7, with TRBD1 matching 7 bases. Germline V gene data show CDR1 as GTSNPN and CDR2 as SVGIG (reference sequence). CDR3 length: 12 residues. The CDR3 sequence is CARDSDSYEQYF. DNA for the CDR3: TGTGCACGGGACAGCGACTCCTACGAGCAGTACTTC.

The V gene is TRBV7-2, the J gene TRBJ2-2; 7 nucleotides match TRBD1. Germline loops: CDR1 SGHTA, CDR2 FQGNSA. This CDR3 spans 16 amino acids. The junction had 13 bases not matched to a gene; V was cut back by 5 bases and J by 7 bases. The CDR3 nucleotides read TGTGCCAGCAGCCTCCCGACAGGGCGAGGAGGCGGGGAGCTGTTTTTT. Protein: CASSLPTGRGGGELFF.

This clonotype was observed at least ten times. The V gene is TRBV29-1, the J gene TRBJ2-1; maybe TRBD1 (5 bases). The V and J ends lost 0 bases and 9 bases respectively, with 24 bases between them. This CDR3 is built from 17 residues. CDR1 is SQVTM and CDR2 is ANQGSEA in the germline V gene. The CDR3 protein is CSVEDSLGLVTSVEQFF. In DNA form, the CDR3 reads TGCAGCGTTGAAGACTCGTTGGGGCTAGTGACCTCAGTTGAGCAGTTCTTC.

This clonotype has just one count. This chain links TRBV30 with TRBJ2-1; no reliable D call. There are 13 residues in the CDR3. CDR1 and CDR2 (germline): GTSNPN, SVGIG (reference sequence). V gave up 0 bases and J gave up 8 bases, with 11 bases separating them. The CDR3 is CAWSVLGSDEQFF. The CDR3 DNA follows: TGTGCCTGGAGTGTATTGGGGTCCGATGAGCAGTTCTTC.

This clonotype showed up just a few times. The chain couples TRBV15 to TRBJ1-5, with D uncertain. The germline V gene encodes CDR1 LNHNV and CDR2 YYDKDF (reference sequence). This CDR3 region has 12 residues. Trimming cost V 1 base and J 5 bases, with 3 bases left between them. In DNA form, the CDR3 reads TGTGCCACCAGCAGAGCGGATCAGCCCCAGCATTTT. Its protein is CATSRADQPQHF. The complete variable domain, with remaining parts taken from reference TRBV15 and TRBJ1-5, reads DAMVIQNPRYQVTQFGKPVTLSCSQTLNHNVMYWYQQKSSQAPKLLFHYYDKDFNNEADTPDNFQSRRPNTSFCFLDIRSPGLGDTAMYLCATSRADQPQHFGDGTRLSIL.

V gene TRBV6-2 or TRBV6-3 combines with J gene TRBJ2-1; 12 nucleotides align to TRBD2. V was pared by 5 bases and J by 7 bases, with 6 bases of the junction left unmatched. The germline V gene encodes CDR1 MNHEY and CDR2 SVGEGT. The CDR3 runs to 15 residues. The CDR3 DNA is TGTGCCAGCAGTACACTAGCGGGGGGAGGTAATGAGCAGTTCTTC. Amino acid sequence: CASSTLAGGGNEQFF.

The rearrangement links TRBV6-1 to TRBJ2-3; D is uncertain. V was shortened by 2 bases and J by 0 bases, with 12 bases between the two germline ends. Per the germline V gene, CDR1 is MNHNS and CDR2 is SASEGT. This CDR3 is built from 16 residues. The CDR3, as DNA: TGTGCCAGCAGTGAACGGCAGTTCACTAGCACAGATACGCAGTATTTT. It is translated as CASSERQFTSTDTQYF.

This clonotype was observed once. V and J are TRBV20-1 and TRBJ2-4; 7 nucleotides agree with TRBD2. Judging by the DNA end, TRBJ2-7 fits better; the J call may be wrong. This CDR3 comprises 15 residues. Germline CDR1 and CDR2: DFQATT and SNEGSKA (reference sequence). For the CDR3, the DNA is TGCAGTGCTAGAGATCCGCGGGGGAGTACCTACGAGCAGTACTTC. Its protein is CSARDPRGSTYEQYF.

The CDR3 spells CASSKAARNQPQHF. For the CDR3, the DNA is TGTGCCAGCAGTAAGGCAGCCCGCAATCAGCCCCAGCATTTT. V is TRBV6-5 and J is TRBJ1-5; D not certain. The V and J ends lost 5 bases and 2 bases respectively, with 10 bases between them. This CDR3 has 14 residues. Germline lookup yields CDR1 MNHEY and CDR2 SVGAGI.

This chain connects TRBV29-1 to TRBJ2-6; no clear D. V gave up 3 bases and J gave up 0 bases, with 12 bases separating them. The germline CDR1 and CDR2 sequences are SQVTM and ANQGSEA. This CDR3 comprises 16 residues. The chain's CDR3 is CSVESVGSSGANVLTF. Here the CDR3 DNA reads TGCAGCGTTGAGTCGGTGGGAAGCTCTGGGGCCAACGTCCTGACTTTC.